This T cell receptor (beta chain) originates from a study of blood T cell repertoires in COVID-19. About the research overall: Researchers got acute and convalescent COVID-19 samples from the United States, Italy and Spain. From T cells, B-cell-depleted T cells, or PBMCs came the material, which was cDNA or gDNA.

Per the study methods: Counts of nucleated cells, estimated from reference gene primer amplification, were obtained. Some clones are missing from TCRdb's copy, which holds only in-frame ones; the method was immunoSEQ multiplex PCR. From that table come the V and J calls and clone size; the DNA was used to work out D and trimming. The table includes approximately 200,000 clones, around 81% detected once. Germline V gene data show CDR1 as LNHDA and CDR2 as SQIVND (reference sequence). This CDR3 is built from 14 residues. V was trimmed by 3 bases and J by 5 bases, leaving 8 bases between them. The specimen sequenced was PBMCs or T cells enriched from blood (not recorded which). The chain uses TRBV19 and TRBJ1-6; no reliable D call. The sequence derives from a woman in her 40s with acute COVID-19. The CDR3 loop reads CASSISENNSPLHF. The CDR3, as DNA: TGTGCCAGTAGTATCTCGGAGAATAATTCACCCCTCCACTTT.